The clone carrying this T cell receptor beta chain has more than one count but fewer than ten. Its specificity is unknown. TCR alpha and beta CDR3 regions were amplified from RNA using iRepertoire nested multiplex PCR. TCRdb passed the multiplex PCR reads through MiXCR, listing each CDR3 protein once. The sample yields 17,000 or so distinct CDR3 sequences, nearly 60% seen once. V lost 4 bases and J lost 2; bases outside the gene matches: 5. The CDR3 extends over 16 amino acids. The germline CDR1 and CDR2 sequences are SGHAT and FQNNGV. The sample belongs to a study of glioma-infiltrating T cells. Study results and limitations: Tissue-blood divergence was below expectation in non-neoplastic patients, above in gliomas.

The sequence came from a human donor with low-grade glioma or glioblastoma, undergoing nonglioma brain surgery, or in good health (not recorded which). The genes are TRBV11-2 and TRBJ2-7; 13 nucleotides line up with TRBD2. The specimen was glioma tissue, nonneoplastic brain tissue, or PBMCs (not recorded which). The CDR3 loop is CASSSLGTSGTYEQYF. CDR3 bases: TGTGCCAGCAGCTCCTTGGGGACTAGCGGGACCTACGAGCAGTACTTC. The whole variable domain, filled in from reference TRBV11-2 and TRBJ2-7, reads EAGVAQSPRYKIIEKRQSVAFWCNPISGHATLYWYQQILGQGPKLLIQFQNNGVVDDSQLPKDRFSAERLKGVDSTLKIQPAKLEDSAVYLCASSSLGTSGTYEQYFGPGTRLTVT.